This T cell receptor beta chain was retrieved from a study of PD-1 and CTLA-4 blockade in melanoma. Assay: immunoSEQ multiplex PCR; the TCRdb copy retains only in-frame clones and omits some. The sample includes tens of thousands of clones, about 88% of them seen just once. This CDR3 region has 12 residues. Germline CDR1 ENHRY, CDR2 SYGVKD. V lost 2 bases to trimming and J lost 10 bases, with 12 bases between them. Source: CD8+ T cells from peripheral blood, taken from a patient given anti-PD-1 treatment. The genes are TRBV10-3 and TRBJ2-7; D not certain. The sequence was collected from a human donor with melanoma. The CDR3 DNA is TGTGCCATCAGTGAGGATCGCCTGGGACAGTACTTC. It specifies CAISEDRLGQYF.